These T cell receptor beta chains were read from a single sample in a study of Graves' ophthalmopathy and Graves' hyperthyroidism. MiXCR, run by TCRdb on the multiplex PCR reads, gives a single entry per CDR3 protein. The sample lists approximately 700,000 distinct CDR3 sequences, 40% occurring once. The specimen sequenced was peripheral blood. The source is an adult man with Graves' ophthalmopathy. CDR3s include the opening cysteine and the closing phenylalanine or tryptophan. Each record gives: V gene, clone size, D gene, J gene, CDR3 DNA, CDR3 protein. A D gene is named only where the DNA matches it firmly. Clone size is stated in some rows and not others, as once, few, many or a class when expanded.

>TRBV19|many|NA|TRBJ2-5
TGTGCCAGTAGTGAGCCAAGCCGCACACAAGAGACCCAGTACTTC
CASSEPSRTQETQYF
>TRBV7-2|few|TRBD1|TRBJ2-7
TGTGCCAGCAGAAGACCGGGACAGGGCTCCTACGAGCAGTACTTC
CASRRPGQGSYEQYF
>TRBV12-5|NA|NA|TRBJ1-2
TGTGCTAGTGCCCTTCGGGGGGGCGCCCATGGCTACACCTTC
CASALRGGAHGYTF
>TRBV7-2|few|NA|TRBJ2-7
TGTGCCAGCAGCCGCCCCCTCCCCTCCGCCGACGAGCAGTACTTC
CASSRPLPSADEQYF
>TRBV7-9|NA|TRBD1|TRBJ2-5
TGTGCCAGCAGCCCCGGGACAGCGTACCAAGAGACCCAGTACTTC
CASSPGTAYQETQYF
>TRBV5-1|once|TRBD1|TRBJ2-7
TGCGCCAGCAGCTTGTGGGGACAGGGTAACGAGCAGTACTTC
CASSLWGQGNEQYF
>TRBV24-1|many|NA|TRBJ1-1
TGTGCCACCAGTGATGGGCCACGAGGAGCTTTCTTT
CATSDGPRGAFF
>TRBV7-8|NA|NA|TRBJ1-3
TGTGCCAGCAGCCCCTTCCCCGCGGGATATATCACCATATATTTT
CASSPFPAGYITIYF
>TRBV11-2|NA|NA|TRBJ1-5
TGTGCCAGCAGCCTCCGGGGGGACGGGTATCAGCATTTT
CASSLRGDGYQHF
>TRBV24-1|NA|NA|TRBJ2-2
TGTGCCACCAGTGATTTGGGGCAGGCTGGGGAGCTGTTTTTT
CATSDLGQAGELFF
>TRBV2|NA|TRBD2|TRBJ2-2
TGTGCCAGCAGTGAAACTAGCGGTCTCTACACCGGGGAGCTGTTTTTT
CASSETSGLYTGELFF
>TRBV10-3|NA|NA|TRBJ2-7
TGTGCCATCAGTGGAAGGGAGACTACGACGGGGAACTACGAGCAGTACTTC
CAISGRETTTGNYEQYF
>TRBV20-1|many|TRBD2|TRBJ2-7
TGCAGTGCTAGTCCAGCGGGAGAGGCGGGCATCGAGCAGTACTTC
CSASPAGEAGIEQYF
>TRBV7-9|few|NA|TRBJ1-4
TGCGCCAGCAGCCAGATACACGGGGGTGAAAAACTGTTTTTT
CASSQIHGGEKLFF
>TRBV25-1|NA|NA|TRBJ2-2
TGTGCCAGCAGTGAACGGGGGGACACCAACACCGGGGAGCTGTTTTTT
CASSERGDTNTGELFF
>TRBV7-2|NA|TRBD2|TRBJ2-7
TGTGCCAGCAGCCGCTCCCGGGGGAGGGTCTACGAGCAGTACTTT
CASSRSRGRVYEQYF
>TRBV10-3|NA|TRBD1|TRBJ1-6
TGTGCCAGCAGTCGACCGGGACAGGGTTATAATTCACCCCTCCACTTT
CASSRPGQGYNSPLHF
>TRBV2|few|NA|TRBJ1-6
TGTGCCAGCAGTCCACAGGGTAGCAATTCACCCCTCCACTTT
CASSPQGSNSPLHF
>TRBV29-1|many|NA|TRBJ2-2
TGCAGCGTCGGGCAAAACACCGGGGAGCTGTTTTTT
CSVGQNTGELFF
>TRBV19|many|NA|TRBJ1-1
TGTGCCATCTGGGAGGGGACTGAAGCTTTCTTT
CAIWEGTEAFF
>TRBV24-1|NA|TRBD1|TRBJ1-5
TGTGCCAGTAGTACCGGACAGGGGGATGGCAATCAGCCCCAGCATTTT
CASSTGQGDGNQPQHF
>TRBV10-3|NA|TRBD1|TRBJ2-7
TGTGCCATCAGTGTACAGGGGGCCAGCTCCTACGAGCAGTACTTC
CAISVQGASSYEQYF
>TRBV20-1|NA|TRBD2|TRBJ2-5
TGCAGTGCTAGTCTGGGACTAGCGAAGACCCAGTACTTC
CSASLGLAKTQYF
>TRBV29-1|NA|TRBD1|TRBJ2-7
TGCAGCGCGGGGACAGGGAGCAACGAGCAGTACTTC
CSAGTGSNEQYF
>TRBV25-1|NA|TRBD1|TRBJ2-5
TGTGCCAGCAGTGAATGGGACAGGCCCAAAGAGACCCAGTACTTC
CASSEWDRPKETQYF
>TRBV7-9|NA|NA|TRBJ1-2
TGTGCCAGCAGCTCCATCACACCCGTATGGGGACATTTCTATGGCTACACCTTC
CASSSITPVWGHFYGYTF
>TRBV25-1|NA|NA|TRBJ2-2
TGCGCCAGCAGCCCTACACAGGGAGCGAACACCGGGGAGCTGTTTTTT
CASSPTQGANTGELFF
>TRBV9|many|TRBD1|TRBJ2-7
TGTGCCAGCAGCCTCGACAGGGAAGGTGAGCAGTACTTC
CASSLDREGEQYF
>TRBV7-9|NA|TRBD1|TRBJ1-1
TGCGCCAGCAGCCAAGGGGGGACAGGGGGCGTAGACACTGAAGCTTTCTTT
CASSQGGTGGVDTEAFF
>TRBV10-3|NA|NA|TRBJ2-7
TGTGCCACCCAGGGGGGACCGTACGAGCAGTACTTC
CATQGGPYEQYF
>TRBV15|NA|TRBD2|TRBJ2-2
TGTGCCACCAGCAGAGATCCGTATAGCGGGGGGGCCACCGGGGAGCTGTTTTTT
CATSRDPYSGGATGELFF
>TRBV9|few|NA|TRBJ1-2
TGTGCCAGCTCACTCCCGGGGCATAACTATGGCTACACCTTC
CASSLPGHNYGYTF
>TRBV12-3/TRBV12-4|few|NA|TRBJ1-2
TGTGCCAGCAGTTTCTCCCAGCACTATGGCTACACCTTC
CASSFSQHYGYTF
>TRBV25-1|many|NA|TRBJ2-7
TGTGCCAGCAGTGAATATGGGAGCTCCTACGAGCAGTACTTC
CASSEYGSSYEQYF
>TRBV7-2|NA|NA|TRBJ2-7
TGTGCCAGCAGCTCGCCAGAGACGGGACGGAACGAGCAGTACTTC
CASSSPETGRNEQYF
>TRBV7-8|few|NA|TRBJ2-7
TGTGCCAGCAGCTTAGAACCCCTCGTGGTCGAGCAGTACTTC
CASSLEPLVVEQYF
>TRBV15|NA|TRBD1|TRBJ1-2
TGTGCCACCAGCAGAGACAGGGGGCGCCGATATGGCTACACCTTC
CATSRDRGRRYGYTF
>TRBV7-9|NA|NA|TRBJ2-2
TGTGCCAGCAGCTTACGGGGCCCGGACGGGGAGCTGTTTTTT
CASSLRGPDGELFF
>TRBV11-2|many|NA|TRBJ1-2
TGTGCCAGCAGCTTAGTAAGGCTTGGCAGTGGCTACACCTTC
CASSLVRLGSGYTF
>TRBV11-2|many|NA|TRBJ2-5
TGTGCCAGCAGCTCCGCTGGTCAGGTCCAGTACTTC
CASSSAGQVQYF
>TRBV24-1|many|TRBD1|TRBJ1-5
TGTGCCAGCAGTGGCCTTTCAGGGGGCAGGTCCCAGCATTTT
CASSGLSGGRSQHF
>TRBV7-2|NA|NA|TRBJ2-7
TGTGCCAGCAGCTTAGTTGAGGGGATGGACGAGCAGTACTTC
CASSLVEGMDEQYF
>TRBV7-8|many|NA|TRBJ2-7
TGTGCCAGCAGCCTCACCCTTCTCAGTCTGTACTTC
CASSLTLLSLYF
>TRBV29-1|many|TRBD2|TRBJ2-5
TGCAGCGTTGCCCGGGGGGGGGGGACTACAACGGGGACCCAGTACTTC
CSVARGGGTTTGTQYF
>TRBV6-6|NA|NA|TRBJ1-2
TGTGCCACCGTTGTGGACGGCTACACCTTC
CATVVDGYTF
>TRBV2|NA|NA|TRBJ1-2
TGTGCCAGCAGCCTGACAGGAGTCCTCTATGGCTACACCTTC
CASSLTGVLYGYTF
>TRBV10-2|once|NA|TRBJ2-5
TGCGCCAGCAGTGAGTCAGGGCAATGGGAGACCCAGTACTTC
CASSESGQWETQYF
>TRBV24-1|many|NA|TRBJ2-5
TGTGCCACCAGTGATTTCCTTAAAGGCCAAGAGACCCAGTACTTC
CATSDFLKGQETQYF
>TRBV2|many|NA|TRBJ1-5
TGTGCCAGCAATTCAGGGAGCAATCAGCCCCAGCATTTT
CASNSGSNQPQHF
>TRBV12-3/TRBV12-4|NA|TRBD1|TRBJ2-5
TGTGCCAGCAGTCGCCACAGGGGGGACCAAGAGACCCAGTACTTC
CASSRHRGDQETQYF
>TRBV9|once|TRBD2|TRBJ2-5
TGTGCCAGCAGCCGAGCCCTAGCGGCTCGGGGTGAGACCCAGTACTTC
CASSRALAARGETQYF
>TRBV20-1|NA|NA|TRBJ1-4
TGCAGTTACTCGAGGGAAAAACTGTTTTTT
CSYSREKLFF
>TRBV15|NA|TRBD1|TRBJ2-7
TGTGCCACCAGCAGAGATAGGGGACAGACAGAGCAGTACTTC
CATSRDRGQTEQYF